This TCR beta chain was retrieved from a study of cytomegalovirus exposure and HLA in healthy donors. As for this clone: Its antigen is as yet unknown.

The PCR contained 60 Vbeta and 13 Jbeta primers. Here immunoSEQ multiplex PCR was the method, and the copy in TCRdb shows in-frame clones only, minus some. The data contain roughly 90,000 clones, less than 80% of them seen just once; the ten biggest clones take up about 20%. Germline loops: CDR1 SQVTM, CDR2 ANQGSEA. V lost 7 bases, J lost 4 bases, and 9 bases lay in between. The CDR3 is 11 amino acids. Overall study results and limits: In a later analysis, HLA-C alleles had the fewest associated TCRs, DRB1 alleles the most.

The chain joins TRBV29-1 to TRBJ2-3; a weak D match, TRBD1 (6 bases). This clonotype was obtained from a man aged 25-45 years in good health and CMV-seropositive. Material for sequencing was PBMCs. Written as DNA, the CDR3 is TGCAGCGCAGACAGGTCAGATACGCAGTATTTT. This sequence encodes CSADRSDTQYF.